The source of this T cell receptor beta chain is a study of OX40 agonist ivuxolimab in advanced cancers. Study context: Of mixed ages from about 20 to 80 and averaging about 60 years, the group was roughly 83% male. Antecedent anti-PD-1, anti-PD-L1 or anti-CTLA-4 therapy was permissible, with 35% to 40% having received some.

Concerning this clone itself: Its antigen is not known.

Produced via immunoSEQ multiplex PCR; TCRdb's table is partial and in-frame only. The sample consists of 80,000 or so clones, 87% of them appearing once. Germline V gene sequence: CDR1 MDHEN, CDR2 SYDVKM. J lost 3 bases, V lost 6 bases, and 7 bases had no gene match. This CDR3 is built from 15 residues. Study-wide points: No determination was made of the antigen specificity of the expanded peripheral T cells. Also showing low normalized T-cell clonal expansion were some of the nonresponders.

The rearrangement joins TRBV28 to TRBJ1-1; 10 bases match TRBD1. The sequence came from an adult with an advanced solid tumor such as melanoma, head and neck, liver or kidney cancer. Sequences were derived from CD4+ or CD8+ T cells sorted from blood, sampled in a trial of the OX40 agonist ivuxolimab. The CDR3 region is CASSATGTGDTEAFF. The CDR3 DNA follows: TGTGCCAGCAGCGCTACCGGGACAGGGGACACTGAAGCTTTCTTT.